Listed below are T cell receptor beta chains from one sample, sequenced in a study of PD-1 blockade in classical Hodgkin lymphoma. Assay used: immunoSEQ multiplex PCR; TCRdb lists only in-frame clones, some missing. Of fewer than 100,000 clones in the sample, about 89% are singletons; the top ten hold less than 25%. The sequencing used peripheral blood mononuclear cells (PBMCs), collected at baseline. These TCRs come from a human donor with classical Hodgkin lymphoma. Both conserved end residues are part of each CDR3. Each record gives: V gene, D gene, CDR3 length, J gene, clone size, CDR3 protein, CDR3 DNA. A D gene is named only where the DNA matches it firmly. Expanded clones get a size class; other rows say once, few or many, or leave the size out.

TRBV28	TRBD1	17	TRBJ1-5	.	CASSPNRGRVGNQPQHF	TGTGCCAGCAGTCCCAACAGGGGGCGGGTCGGCAATCAGCCCCAGCATTTT
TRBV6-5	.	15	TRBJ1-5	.	CASTQEGGLNQPQHF	TGTGCCAGCACCCAAGAGGGGGGCCTCAATCAGCCCCAGCATTTT
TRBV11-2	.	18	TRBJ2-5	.	CASSLVLRGQVVIETQYF	TGTGCCAGCAGCTTAGTACTGCGGGGCCAAGTCGTAATAGAGACCCAGTACTTC
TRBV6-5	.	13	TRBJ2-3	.	CASSYRSTDTQYF	TGTGCCAGCAGTTACAGGAGCACAGATACGCAGTATTTT
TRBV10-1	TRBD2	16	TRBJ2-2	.	CASSESRTSATGELFF	TGCGCCAGCAGTGAGTCCAGGACTAGCGCTACCGGGGAGCTGTTTTTT
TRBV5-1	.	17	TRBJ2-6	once	CASNEYRSQSRANVLTF	TGCGCCAGCAACGAATATCGGTCACAAAGTCGGGCCAACGTCCTGACTTTC
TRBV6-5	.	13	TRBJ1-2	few	CASSYSWDHGYTF	TGTGCCAGCAGTTACTCGTGGGACCATGGCTACACCTTC
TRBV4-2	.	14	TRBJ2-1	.	CASSQDLIPNEQFF	TGTGCCAGCAGCCAAGATCTAATCCCCAATGAGCAGTTCTTC
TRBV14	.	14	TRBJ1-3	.	CASSPLGPGNTIYF	TGTGCCAGCAGCCCCTTGGGCCCTGGAAACACCATATATTTT
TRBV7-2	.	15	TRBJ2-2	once	CASSLVPGRGGELFF	TGTGCCAGCAGCTTAGTTCCGGGCAGGGGCGGGGAGCTGTTTTTT
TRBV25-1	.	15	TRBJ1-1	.	CASSDHAGASTEAFF	TGTGCCAGCAGTGACCACGCCGGGGCTTCGACTGAAGCTTTCTTT
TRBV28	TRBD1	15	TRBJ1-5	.	CASSLRGGAGQPQHF	TGTGCCAGCAGTTTAAGAGGGGGCGCGGGTCAGCCCCAGCATTTT
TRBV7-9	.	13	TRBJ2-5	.	CASSLDSKETQYF	TGTGCCAGCAGCCTGGACAGTAAGGAGACCCAGTACTTC
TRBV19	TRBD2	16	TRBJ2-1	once	CASSIGLAGPYNEQFF	TGTGCCAGTAGTATAGGGCTAGCGGGGCCCTACAATGAGCAGTTCTTC
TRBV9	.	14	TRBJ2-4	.	CASSSPWGENIQYF	TGTGCCAGCAGCTCCCCCTGGGGGGAAAACATTCAGTACTTC
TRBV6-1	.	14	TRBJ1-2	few	CASSERQLYDGYTF	TGTGCCAGCAGTGAACGACAGCTCTACGACGGCTACACCTTC
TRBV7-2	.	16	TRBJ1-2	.	CASSRDTPGQRYGYTF	TGTGCCAGCAGCCGAGACACCCCCGGACAGCGCTATGGCTACACCTTC
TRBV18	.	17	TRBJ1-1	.	CASSPPSMGVVSTEAFF	TGTGCCAGCTCACCACCGTCTATGGGGGTCGTGAGCACTGAAGCTTTCTTT
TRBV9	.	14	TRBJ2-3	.	CASSVDGRINTQYF	TGTGCCAGCAGCGTTGACGGAAGGATAAATACGCAGTATTTT
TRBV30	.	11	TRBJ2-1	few	CAWGSLNEQFF	TGTGCCTGGGGGTCCCTCAATGAGCAGTTCTTC
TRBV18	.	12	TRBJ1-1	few	CASSPFSTEAFF	TGTGCCAGCTCACCTTTCTCCACTGAAGCTTTCTTT
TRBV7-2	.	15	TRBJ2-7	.	CASCLGSGQPYEQYF	TGTGCCAGCTGCCTGGGTAGCGGACAGCCTTACGAGCAGTACTTC
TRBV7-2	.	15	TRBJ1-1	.	CASSLTQGMNTEAFF	TGTGCCAGCAGCTTAACCCAGGGGATGAACACTGAAGCTTTCTTT
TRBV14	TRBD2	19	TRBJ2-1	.	CASSQDGSTSGHLYNEQFF	TGTGCCAGCAGCCAAGACGGCTCGACTAGCGGTCACCTTTACAATGAGCAGTTCTTC
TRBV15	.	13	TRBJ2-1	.	CATSRSAIDEQFF	TGTGCCACCAGCAGATCTGCGATTGATGAGCAGTTCTTC
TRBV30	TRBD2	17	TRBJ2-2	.	CAWTRGSSGRNTGELFF	TGTGCCTGGACCCGAGGGTCTAGCGGGAGGAACACCGGGGAGCTGTTTTTT
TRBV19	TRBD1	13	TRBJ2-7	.	CASRPGGISEQYF	TGTGCCAGTAGGCCAGGGGGAATTAGCGAGCAGTACTTC
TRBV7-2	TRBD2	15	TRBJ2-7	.	CASNEREEISYEQYF	TGTGCCAGCAATGAGCGGGAAGAGATCTCCTACGAGCAGTACTTC
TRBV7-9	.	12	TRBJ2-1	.	CASSKQGNEQFF	TGTGCCAGCAGCAAGCAGGGGAATGAGCAGTTCTTC
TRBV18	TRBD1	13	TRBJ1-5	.	CASSPDRNQPQHF	TGTGCCAGCTCACCGGACAGGAATCAGCCCCAGCATTTT
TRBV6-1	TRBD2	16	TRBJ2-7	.	CASSDPYRGGPYEQYF	TGTGCCAGCAGTGATCCGTACCGGGGGGGGCCCTACGAGCAGTACTTC